Following are 21 T cell receptor beta chains from one sample sequenced in a study of blood T cell repertoires in COVID-19. Sequenced by immunoSEQ multiplex PCR; TCRdb stores in-frame clones only, minus some. The sample yields around 150,000 clones, roughly 93% seen once. Sequenced sample: peripheral blood. The receptors were sampled from a woman aged 45-65 years with acute or convalescent COVID-19.

The chain couples TRBV28 to TRBJ1-2; D remains ambiguous. The CDR3 is 14 amino acids. V was pared by 3 bases and J by 4 bases, with 12 bases between. Germline V lookup: CDR1 MDHEN, CDR2 SYDVKM. The CDR3 DNA reads as TGTGCCAGCAGTTTGCGACAACTTCTCTATGGCTACACCTTC. Its protein is CASSLRQLLYGYTF.

V gene TRBV6-4 combines with J gene TRBJ1-1; D is uncertain. The CDR3 is 14 residues long. The V gene lost 4 bases and the J gene lost 4 bases, with 13 bases spanning the gap. Germline CDR1 and CDR2: MRHNA and SNTAGT. In nucleotides, the CDR3 is TGTGCCAGCAGTGTAACCGGGGTGAGCACTGAAGCTTTCTTT. As protein: CASSVTGVSTEAFF.

The chain is built from TRBV4-1 and TRBJ2-7; perhaps TRBD1 as D (6 bases). Trimming pared 0 bases from V and 2 bases from J, leaving 23 bases between. From germline, CDR1 is MGHRA and CDR2 YSYEKL. This CDR3 is 19 amino acids long. The DNA for the CDR3 is TGCGCCAGCAGCCAAGATGGTCGGGGAAGTGGGACACCTACCTACGAGCAGTACTTC. Translated, it gives CASSQDGRGSGTPTYEQYF.

The chain couples TRBV19 to TRBJ2-2; 7 bases align to TRBD1. The junction had 7 bases not matched to a gene; V was cut back by 8 bases and J by 7 bases. The germline V gene has CDR1 LNHDA and CDR2 SQIVND (reference sequence). This CDR3 has 13 amino acids. CDR3 sequence reads: CASYRGEGGELFF. As DNA, the CDR3 is TGTGCCAGTTACAGGGGAGAAGGCGGGGAGCTGTTTTTT.

The J gene is TRBJ2-1, the V gene TRBV18; TRBD2 matches 12 bases. Germline-derived CDR1 and CDR2 are KGHSH and LQKENI. V dropped 5 bases and J dropped 0; count of bases not matched to a gene: 11. This CDR3 is 19 amino acids long. The CDR3 DNA follows: TGTGCCAGCTCATCCACCGGGACTAGCGGGCCTAGCTCCTACAATGAGCAGTTCTTC. Translation: CASSSTGTSGPSSYNEQFF.

The V call is TRBV28, the J call TRBJ2-7, with unresolved D. V was clipped by 1 base and J by 4 bases, with 11 bases between them. There are 14 residues in the CDR3. CDR1 MDHEN and CDR2 SYDVKM come from the germline V gene. This chain's CDR3 is CASSLSGLKYEQYF. Written as DNA, the CDR3 is TGTGCCAGCAGTTTATCCGGTCTCAAATACGAGCAGTACTTC.

CDR3 bases: TGTGCCAGCAGCCATCAAAAGTCTAGTAACGAGCAGTACTTC. Its protein product is CASSHQKSSNEQYF. The rearrangement uses TRBV3-1 (or the pseudogene TRBV3-2) and TRBJ2-7; no clear D gene. Looked up from germline, CDR1 is LGHDT and CDR2 is YNNKEL (reference sequence). The CDR3 totals 14 residues. V shed 3 bases and J shed 5 bases, with 14 bases lying between them.

The chain joins TRBV3-1 (or the pseudogene TRBV3-2) to TRBJ1-3, with D hard to call. Trimming shortened V by 6 bases and J by 3 bases, and 9 bases separated the two germline ends. Germline CDR1 LGHDT, CDR2 YNNKEL (reference sequence). There are 13 residues in the CDR3. In nucleotides, the CDR3 is TGTGCCAGCAGACCCGGAGGTGGAAACACCATATATTTT. Amino acids: CASRPGGGNTIYF.

This chain joins TRBV4-1 and TRBJ2-7; 7 nucleotides match TRBD2. Germline loops: CDR1 MGHRA, CDR2 YSYEKL. Trimming cost V 1 base and J 1 base; bases outside gene matches: 4. The CDR3 spans 15 residues. The CDR3 DNA reads as TGCGCCAGCAGCCAAGGGGCTAGCGGATCCTACGAGCAGTACTTC. Protein product: CASSQGASGSYEQYF.

The chain employs TRBV5-4 and TRBJ2-7; TRBD1 might be the D (7 bases). This CDR3 region has 15 residues. V was cut by 4 bases and J by 2 bases, with 16 bases left in between. Germline CDR1 SGHNT, CDR2 YYREEE (reference sequence). The CDR3 spells CASSGAAGGTYEQYF. The CDR3 DNA is TGTGCCAGCAGCGGAGCGGCAGGGGGGACCTACGAGCAGTACTTC.

This rearrangement joins TRBV7-9 to TRBJ2-2, with D tentatively TRBD2 (5 bases). V was trimmed by 1 base and J by 4 bases, leaving 10 bases between them. There are 15 residues in the CDR3. The germline gives CDR1 SEHNR, CDR2 FQNEAQ (reference sequence). CDR3 loop: CASSLGGILTGELFF. CDR3 in DNA: TGTGCCAGCAGCTTAGGAGGGATCCTCACCGGGGAGCTGTTTTTT.

The chain combines TRBV3-1 (or the pseudogene TRBV3-2) with TRBJ1-6; 9 bases are a match to TRBD1. Germline V gives CDR1 LGHDT, CDR2 YNNKEL (reference sequence). The V gene end was trimmed by 0 bases and the J gene end by 0 bases; junction bases not matched to a gene: 3. CDR3 length: 18 amino acids. CDR3 nucleotide sequence: TGTGCCAGCAGCCAAGACGGGACAGGGTACTCCTATAATTCACCCCTCCACTTT. This sequence encodes CASSQDGTGYSYNSPLHF.

V and J are TRBV30 and TRBJ2-7; possible D gene TRBD2, 5 bases. V lost 5 bases to trimming and J lost 3 bases, with 14 bases between them. In germline, CDR1 is GTSNPN, CDR2 SVGIG (reference sequence). CDR3 length equals 13 residues. CDR3 region: CAWEGSGNYEQYF. In DNA, the CDR3 is TGTGCCTGGGAGGGATCCGGAAACTACGAGCAGTACTTC.

V usage is TRBV5-1 and J usage is TRBJ1-1, with 8 nucleotides matching TRBD1. CDR1 and CDR2 from the germline V gene are SGHRS and YFSETQ. The CDR3 is made up of 14 amino acids. The V segment lost 4 bases and the J segment 5 bases; nucleotides outside the gene matches: 7. The CDR3 protein is CASSQGQVGTEAFF. The DNA for the CDR3 is TGCGCCAGCAGCCAGGGACAGGTGGGGACTGAAGCTTTCTTT.

The chain employs TRBV2 and TRBJ2-3, with D perhaps matching TRBD1 (5 bases). The CDR3 spans 15 residues. The germline V gene has CDR1 SNHLY and CDR2 FYNNEI. V lost 10 bases, J lost 3 bases, and 20 bases lay in between. CDR3 nucleotides: TGTGCCACCGCAAAGGATTTGAAGGGGACAGATACGCAGTATTTT. Translation gives CATAKDLKGTDTQYF.

The chain couples TRBV5-4 to TRBJ2-7, with D uncertain. This CDR3 is built from 14 residues. Trimming shortened V by 2 bases and J by 0 bases, and 9 bases separated the two germline ends. Germline CDR1 and CDR2: SGHNT and YYREEE (reference sequence). The CDR3 loop is CASSFSVSSYEQYF. CDR3 nucleotides: TGTGCCAGCAGCTTTTCGGTGAGCTCCTACGAGCAGTACTTC.

This clone came up a few times. CDR3: CASSLQLAGIYNEQFF. DNA of the CDR3: TGCGCCAGCAGCCTACAACTAGCGGGGATCTACAATGAGCAGTTCTTC. This rearrangement joins TRBV4-3 to TRBJ2-1, with 10 bases identical to TRBD2. Trimming removed 4 bases from V and 3 bases from J; junction bases left unmatched: 6. CDR1 LGHNA and CDR2 YSLEER come from the germline V gene. The CDR3 has 16 amino acids.

This chain uses TRBV6-6 with TRBJ1-6, with 8 bases aligning to TRBD1. The CDR3 is 16 residues long. In germline, CDR1 is MNHNY, CDR2 SVGAGI (reference sequence). V shed 6 bases, J shed 7 bases, and the junction held 11 bases outside the gene matches. The CDR3 reads CASSPIQGAQNSPLHF. The DNA of the CDR3 is TGTGCCAGCAGCCCCATTCAGGGGGCGCAGAATTCACCCCTCCACTTT.

The V gene is TRBV3-1 (or the pseudogene TRBV3-2), the J gene TRBJ2-3; weak D call: TRBD2 (5 bases). V was pared by 4 bases and J by 0 bases, with 17 bases between. The CDR3 is 17 amino acids. Germline values: CDR1 LGHDT, CDR2 YNNKEL (reference sequence). The CDR3 bases are TGTGCCAGCAGCCCTCAAGGACTCCTTTCTAGCACAGATACGCAGTATTTT. Residues: CASSPQGLLSSTDTQYF.

The chain is built from TRBV5-1 and TRBJ1-1; D remains unclear. Germline lookup yields CDR1 SGHRS and CDR2 YFSETQ. V gave up 2 bases and J gave up 7 bases, with 12 bases separating them. The CDR3 is 13 residues long. For the CDR3, the DNA is TGCGCCAGCAGCTTTCAGTCAAAAAATGAAGCTTTCTTT. This encodes CASSFQSKNEAFF.

This clone was found once. The gene calls are TRBV15 and TRBJ2-7; 10 nucleotides align to TRBD2. This CDR3 has 15 amino acids. Germline V CDR1 and CDR2: LNHNV, YYDKDF (reference sequence). V shed 5 bases, J shed 3 bases, and the junction held 7 bases outside the gene matches. CDR3 protein: CATSAGLAALYEQYF. The CDR3 bases are TGTGCCACCAGCGCCGGACTAGCGGCACTCTACGAGCAGTACTTC.